The T cell receptor beta chain under discussion was sequenced for a study of follicular helper T cells after annual influenza vaccination. The study's findings and limits: Just about 9-21% of cells analyzed had recovered productive TCRB sequences.

Time point: 2014-2015 season, 7 days after vaccination. Per time point, roughly 40-110 mL of blood was sampled. The CDR3 runs to 15 residues. V shed 2 bases, J shed 6 bases, and the junction held 2 bases outside the gene matches. The germline V gene encodes CDR1 MRHNA and CDR2 SNTAGT. This clone appeared a single time. Its antigen is not known. Sequencing used immunoSEQ multiplex PCR; TCRdb keeps in-frame clones, though not all of them. The sample has about 9,400 clones, about four fifths seen once. The receptor was derived from an adult who received the influenza vaccine. This specimen was CXCR5- memory CD4+ T cells sorted from blood, taken 7 days after influenza vaccination. The chain links TRBV6-4 to TRBJ2-3; 13 bases are a match to TRBD2. The CDR3: CASSDTSGGADTQYF. DNA of the CDR3: TGTGCCAGCAGTGACACTAGCGGGGGGGCCGATACGCAGTATTTT.